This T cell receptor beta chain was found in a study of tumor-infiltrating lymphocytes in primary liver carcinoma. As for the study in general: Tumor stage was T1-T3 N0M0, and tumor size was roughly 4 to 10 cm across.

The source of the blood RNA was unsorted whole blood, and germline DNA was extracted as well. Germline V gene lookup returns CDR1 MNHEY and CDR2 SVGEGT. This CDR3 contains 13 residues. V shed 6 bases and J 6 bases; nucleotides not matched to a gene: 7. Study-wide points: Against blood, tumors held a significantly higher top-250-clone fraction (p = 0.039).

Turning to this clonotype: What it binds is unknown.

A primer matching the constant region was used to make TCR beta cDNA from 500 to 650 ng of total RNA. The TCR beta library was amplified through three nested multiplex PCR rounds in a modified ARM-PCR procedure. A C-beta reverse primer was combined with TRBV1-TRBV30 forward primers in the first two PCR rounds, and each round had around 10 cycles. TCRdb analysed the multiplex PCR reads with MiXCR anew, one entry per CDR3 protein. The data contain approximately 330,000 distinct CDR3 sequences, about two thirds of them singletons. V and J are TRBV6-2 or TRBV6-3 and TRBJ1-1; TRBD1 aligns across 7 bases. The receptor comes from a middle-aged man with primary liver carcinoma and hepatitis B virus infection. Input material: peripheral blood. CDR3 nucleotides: TGTGCCAGCAGAGACAGGGAATCCCCTGAAGCTTTCTTT. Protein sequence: CASRDRESPEAFF.